This T cell receptor (beta chain) was identified during a study of response to subunit inactivated influenza vaccine. Germline trimming cut 2 bases from V and 12 bases from J; bases unmatched to any gene: 7. This CDR3 is built from 12 residues. Germline V gives CDR1 SGHDT, CDR2 YYEEEE. TCRdb itself ran the RT-PCR reads through MiXCR, one entry per CDR3 protein. The table shows about 520,000 distinct CDR3 sequences, with approximately 7.7% occurring only once. Study conclusions and caveats: Authors suggested few new T cells are recruited by each seasonal influenza vaccination.

Many counts were recorded for this clonotype. The antigen is undetermined. This chain uses TRBV5-6 with TRBJ1-2; 7 positions agree with TRBD1. Sample: PBMCs from blood, taken 23 to 25 months after vaccination. The source is a man aged 45 to 70 who received an inactivated influenza vaccine. Written as DNA, the CDR3 is TGTGCCAGCAGCTTAGGACAGGCTGGAGACACCTTC. As protein: CASSLGQAGDTF.